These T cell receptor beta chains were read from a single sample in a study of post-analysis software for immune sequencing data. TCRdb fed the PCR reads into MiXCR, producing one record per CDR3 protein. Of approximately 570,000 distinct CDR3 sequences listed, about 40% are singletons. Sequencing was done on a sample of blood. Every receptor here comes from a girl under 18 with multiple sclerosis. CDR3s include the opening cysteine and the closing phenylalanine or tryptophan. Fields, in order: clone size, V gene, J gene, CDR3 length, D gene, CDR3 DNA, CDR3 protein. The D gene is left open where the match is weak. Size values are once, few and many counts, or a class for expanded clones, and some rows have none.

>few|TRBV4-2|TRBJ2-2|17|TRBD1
TGTGCCAGCAGCCTCTCGTACAGGGGCCCCAGCTCCGGGGAGCTGTTTTTT
CASSLSYRGPSSGELFF
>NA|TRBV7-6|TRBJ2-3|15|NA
TGTGCCAGCAGCCTGATTTCGGGAGCCACAGATACGCAGTATTTT
CASSLISGATDTQYF
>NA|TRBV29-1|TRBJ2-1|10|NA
TGCAGCTTTTATAGGAATGAGCAGTTCTTC
CSFYRNEQFF
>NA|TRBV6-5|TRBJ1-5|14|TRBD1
TGTGCCAGCAGTTGGGGACAGACCAATCAGCCCCAGCATTTT
CASSWGQTNQPQHF
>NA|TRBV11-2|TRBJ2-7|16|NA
TGTGCCAGCAGCTTCAGCCCGGACAGTGCCTTCTACGAGCAGTACTTC
CASSFSPDSAFYEQYF
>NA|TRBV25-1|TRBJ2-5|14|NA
TGTGCCAGCAGTGAATCACCGCCCGCCTACGAGCGGTACTTC
CASSESPPAYERYF
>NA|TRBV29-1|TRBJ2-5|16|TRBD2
TGCAGCGTTATGCCGGGACTAGCGGGAGATGGGGAGACCCAGTACTTC
CSVMPGLAGDGETQYF
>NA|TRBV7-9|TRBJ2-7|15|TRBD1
TGTGCCAGCAGCTCTTTCCCGGGACAGTGCTACGAGCAGTACTTC
CASSSFPGQCYEQYF
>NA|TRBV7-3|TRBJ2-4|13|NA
TGTGCCAGCAGCCGGGGCAGCGAAGACATTCAGTACTTC
CASSRGSEDIQYF
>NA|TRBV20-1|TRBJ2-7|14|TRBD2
TGCAGTGCTCCCCGGACTAGCGGGGCCTACGAGCAGTACTTC
CSAPRTSGAYEQYF
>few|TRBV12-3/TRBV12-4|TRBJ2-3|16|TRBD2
TGTGCCAGCAGTTTAGACATAGCGGGGGGGACAGATACGCAGTATTTT
CASSLDIAGGTDTQYF
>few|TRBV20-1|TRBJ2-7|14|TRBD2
TGCAGTGCTATGCGGACTAGCGGGACCTACGAGCAGTACTTC
CSAMRTSGTYEQYF
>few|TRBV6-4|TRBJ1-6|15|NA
TGTGCCAGCAGTGAGAGGGCCGGTAATAATTCACCCCTCCACTTT
CASSERAGNNSPLHF
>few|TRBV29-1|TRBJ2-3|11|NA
TGCAGCGTTGAAGATTTAGGTACGCAGTATTTT
CSVEDLGTQYF
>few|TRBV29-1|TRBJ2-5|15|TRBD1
TGCAGCGTTGAGAGGGACAGGGGGCAACAAGAGACCCAGTACTTC
CSVERDRGQQETQYF
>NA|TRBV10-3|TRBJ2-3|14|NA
TGTGCCATCAGTGATGGTAAACTGGCAGATACGCAGTATTTT
CAISDGKLADTQYF
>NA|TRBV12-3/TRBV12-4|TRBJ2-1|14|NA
TGTGCCAGCAGTTTCACGCGAATCTACAATGAGCAGTTCTTC
CASSFTRIYNEQFF
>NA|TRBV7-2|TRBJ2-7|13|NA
TGTGCCAGCAGCCGACTCGCGGCTGGCGAGCAGTACTTC
CASSRLAAGEQYF
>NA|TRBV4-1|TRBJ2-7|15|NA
TGCGCCAGCAAGAAGGACACTCTCCGAACCTACGAGCAGTACTTC
CASKKDTLRTYEQYF
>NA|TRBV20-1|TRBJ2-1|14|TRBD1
TGCAGTGCTGACCGGGACAGGGGGGACAATGAGCAGTTCTTC
CSADRDRGDNEQFF
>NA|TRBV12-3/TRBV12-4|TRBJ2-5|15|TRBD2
TGTGCCAGCAGTTTTCGGGGGGGATTTACTAGGGAGCGGTACTTC
CASSFRGGFTRERYF
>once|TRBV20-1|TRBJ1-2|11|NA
TGCAGTGCTACCGGCGCAAGAGGCTACACCTTC
CSATGARGYTF
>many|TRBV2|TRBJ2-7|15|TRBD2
TGTGCCAGGCAGTCTCGGGGTAGCGGGGATGACGAGCAGTACTTC
CARQSRGSGDDEQYF
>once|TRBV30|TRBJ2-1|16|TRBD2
TGTGCCTGGAGTGTCGGGAGGACTTCTCTTTCGAATGAGCAGTTCTTC
CAWSVGRTSLSNEQFF
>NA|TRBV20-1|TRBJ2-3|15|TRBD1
TGCAGTGCTAGTTCCGCAGGGGGCGGCACAGATACGCAGTATTTT
CSASSAGGGTDTQYF
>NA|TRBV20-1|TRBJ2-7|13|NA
TGCAGTGCCGGGCACAGCACCTCCTACGAGCAGTACTTC
CSAGHSTSYEQYF
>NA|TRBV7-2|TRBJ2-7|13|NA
TGTGCCGTTTGGGGGGGCTACCCCTACGAGCAGTACTTC
CAVWGGYPYEQYF
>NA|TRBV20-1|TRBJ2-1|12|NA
TGCAGTGCTACATATGCCTACAATGAGCAGTTCTTC
CSATYAYNEQFF
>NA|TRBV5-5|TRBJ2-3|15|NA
TGTGCCAGCAGCTTGGCGAGTGGGAGATCAGATACGCAGTATTTT
CASSLASGRSDTQYF
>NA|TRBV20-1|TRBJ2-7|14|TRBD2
TGCAGTGCTCGGGGGGAGCGGGGCAGGAACGAGCAGTACTTC
CSARGERGRNEQYF
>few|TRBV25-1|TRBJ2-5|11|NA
TGTGCCAGACTAGGGCAAGAGACCCAGTACTTC
CARLGQETQYF
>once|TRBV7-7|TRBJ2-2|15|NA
TGTGCCAGCAGCTTTCTCCCCACGGGTTCGGGGGAGCTGTTTTTT
CASSFLPTGSGELFF
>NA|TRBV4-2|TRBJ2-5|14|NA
TGTGCCAGCAGCCGACACAGGGAGCAAGAGACCCAGTACTTC
CASSRHREQETQYF
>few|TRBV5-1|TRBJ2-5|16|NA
TGCGCCAGCAGCAGCGGCAAGGGTATCCCCCAAGAGACCCAGTACTTC
CASSSGKGIPQETQYF
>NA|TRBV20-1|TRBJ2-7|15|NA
TGCAGTGCTAGAGATAGGCAGGGATCGAGGGGCGAGCAGTACTTC
CSARDRQGSRGEQYF
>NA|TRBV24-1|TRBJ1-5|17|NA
TGTGCCACCAGTGATTTCTCGGGGGTTACGCGAAATCAGCCCCAGCATTTT
CATSDFSGVTRNQPQHF
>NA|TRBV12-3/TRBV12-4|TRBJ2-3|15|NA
TGTGCCAGCAGTGGGCAGGGTCTACCCACAGATACGCAGTATTTT
CASSGQGLPTDTQYF
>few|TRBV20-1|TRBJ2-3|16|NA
TGCAGTGCTATAGGACTCCTACAGACTAGCACAGATACGCAGTATTTT
CSAIGLLQTSTDTQYF
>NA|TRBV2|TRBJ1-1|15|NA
TGTGCCAGCAGTGAAGCGCAGAGGGTAAACACTGAAGCTTTCTTT
CASSEAQRVNTEAFF
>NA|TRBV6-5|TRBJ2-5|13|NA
TGTGCCAGCAGTTACGGTCGACAAGAGACCCAGTACTTC
CASSYGRQETQYF
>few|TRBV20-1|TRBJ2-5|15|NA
TGCAGTGCCCCAGAGGCCCTGGGACTTCAAGAGACCCAGTACTTC
CSAPEALGLQETQYF
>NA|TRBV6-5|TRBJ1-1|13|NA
TGTGCCAGCAGTGACAGGAGGAACACTGAAGCTTTCTTT
CASSDRRNTEAFF
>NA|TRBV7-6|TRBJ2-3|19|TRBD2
TGTGCCAGCAGCTTAGTGGCTGGGACTAGCGGGAGAGTAGAAGATACGCAGTATTTT
CASSLVAGTSGRVEDTQYF
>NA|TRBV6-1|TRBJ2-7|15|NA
TGTGCCAGCAGCATGGCAGGGGAAGTATCCTACGAGCAGTACTTC
CASSMAGEVSYEQYF
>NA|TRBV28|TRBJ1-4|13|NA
TGTGCCAGCATACCCCAGGGATATGAAAAACTGTTTTTT
CASIPQGYEKLFF
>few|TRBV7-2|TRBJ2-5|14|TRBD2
TGTGCCAGCAGCCGCGGGACTAGCGGGAGGGGAGGGTACTTC
CASSRGTSGRGGYF
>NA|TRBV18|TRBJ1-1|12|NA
TGTGCCAGCTCACCAAGCGGGACAGAAGCTTTCTTT
CASSPSGTEAFF
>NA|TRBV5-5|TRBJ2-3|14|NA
TGTGCCAGCAGCTTGACGGAGCTGACAGATACGCAGTATTTT
CASSLTELTDTQYF
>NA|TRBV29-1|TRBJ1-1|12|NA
TGCAGCGTCAGGACAGTGGGCACTGAAGCTTTCTTT
CSVRTVGTEAFF
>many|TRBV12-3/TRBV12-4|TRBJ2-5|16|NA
TGTGCCAGCAGTTCCGGCCTAAAAGGGAGTAGGGAGACCCAGTACTTC
CASSSGLKGSRETQYF
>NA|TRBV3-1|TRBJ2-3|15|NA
TGTGCCAGCAGCCAAGATCTTCAGCAGCCGGATACGCAGTATTTT
CASSQDLQQPDTQYF
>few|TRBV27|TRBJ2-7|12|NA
TGTGCCAGCAGTGAAATTGGCAACGAGCAGTACTTC
CASSEIGNEQYF
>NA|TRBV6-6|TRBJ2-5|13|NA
TGTGCCAGCAGCTCCAGGGTTACGGAGACCCAGTACTTC
CASSSRVTETQYF
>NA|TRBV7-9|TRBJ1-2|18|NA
TGTGCCAGCAGCTTAGCGAACTCAACGACCCGAACTGGCTATGGCTACACCTTC
CASSLANSTTRTGYGYTF
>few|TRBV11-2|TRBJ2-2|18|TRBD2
TGTGCCAGCAGCTTAAAACGACTAGCGGTTACGAACACCGGGGAGCTGTTTTTT
CASSLKRLAVTNTGELFF